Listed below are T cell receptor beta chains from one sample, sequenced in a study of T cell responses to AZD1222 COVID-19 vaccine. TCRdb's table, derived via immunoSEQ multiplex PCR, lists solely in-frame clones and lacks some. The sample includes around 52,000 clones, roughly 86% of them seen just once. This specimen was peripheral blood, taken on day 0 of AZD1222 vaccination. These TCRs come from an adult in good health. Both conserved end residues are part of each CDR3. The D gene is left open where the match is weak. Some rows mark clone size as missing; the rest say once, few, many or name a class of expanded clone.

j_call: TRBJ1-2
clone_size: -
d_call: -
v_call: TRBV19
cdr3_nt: TGTGCCAGTAGTATACTTGGTCCCTATGGCTACACCTTC
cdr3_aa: CASSILGPYGYTF

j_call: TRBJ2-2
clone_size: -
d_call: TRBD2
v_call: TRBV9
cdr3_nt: TGTGCCAGCAGCCCCCAGGAGGGGAGGGCCGGGGAGCTGTTTTTT
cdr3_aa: CASSPQEGRAGELFF

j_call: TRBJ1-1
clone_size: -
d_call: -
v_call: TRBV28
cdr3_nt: TGTGCCAGCAGTTTGTCAGGAAACACTGAAGCTTTCTTT
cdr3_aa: CASSLSGNTEAFF

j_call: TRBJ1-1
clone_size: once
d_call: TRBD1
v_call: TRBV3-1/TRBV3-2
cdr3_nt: TGTGCCAGCAGCCAAAGATCCGGGACAGGGATTGCTTTCTTT
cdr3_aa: CASSQRSGTGIAFF

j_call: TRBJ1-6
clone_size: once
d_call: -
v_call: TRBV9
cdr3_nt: TGTGCCAGCAGCGAGGCCCCACAGCCTGAACCCCTCCACTTT
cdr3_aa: CASSEAPQPEPLHF

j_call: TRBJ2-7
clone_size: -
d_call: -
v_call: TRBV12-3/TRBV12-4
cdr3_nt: TGTGCCAGCAGTCTGATGCCCTACGAGCAGTACTTC
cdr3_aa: CASSLMPYEQYF

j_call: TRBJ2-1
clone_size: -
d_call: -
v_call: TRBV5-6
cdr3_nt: TGTGCCAGCAGCTTGGCCGGTGGGACCGGGTACAATGAGCAGTTCTTC
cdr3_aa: CASSLAGGTGYNEQFF

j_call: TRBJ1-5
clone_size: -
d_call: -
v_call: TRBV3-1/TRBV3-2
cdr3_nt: TGTGCCAGCAGCCAAGGGACAGTCCTTAATAGCAATCAGCCCCAGCATTTT
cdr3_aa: CASSQGTVLNSNQPQHF

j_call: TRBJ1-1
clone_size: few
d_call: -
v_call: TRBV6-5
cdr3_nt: TGTGCCAGCAGTTATTCCCGGGGGTCTAAAGCTTTCTTT
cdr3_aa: CASSYSRGSKAFF

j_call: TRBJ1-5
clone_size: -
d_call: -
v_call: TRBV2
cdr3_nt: TGTGCCAGCAGTCGACAGGGCAATCAGCCCCAGCATTTT
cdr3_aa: CASSRQGNQPQHF

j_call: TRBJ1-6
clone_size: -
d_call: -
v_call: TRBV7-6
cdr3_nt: TGTGCCAGCGGATCCCGGGACCGCCATAATTCACCCCTCCACTTT
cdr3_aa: CASGSRDRHNSPLHF

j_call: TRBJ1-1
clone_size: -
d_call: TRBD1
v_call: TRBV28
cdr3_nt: TGTGCCAGCGACCCATCACAGGGGGGAACTGAAGCTTTCTTT
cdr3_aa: CASDPSQGGTEAFF

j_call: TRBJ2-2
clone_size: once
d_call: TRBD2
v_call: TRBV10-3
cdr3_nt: TGTGCCATCAGTGGGGTTAGCGGGAGTACGAACACCGGGGAGCTGTTTTTT
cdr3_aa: CAISGVSGSTNTGELFF

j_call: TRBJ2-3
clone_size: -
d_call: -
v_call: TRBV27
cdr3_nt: TGTGCCAGCAAAATAGCGGGCACAGATACGCAGTATTTT
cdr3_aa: CASKIAGTDTQYF

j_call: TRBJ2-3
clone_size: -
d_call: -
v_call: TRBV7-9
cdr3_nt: TGTGCCAGCAGCTGGACCCGTTTCGGGGGTACGCAGTATTTT
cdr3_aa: CASSWTRFGGTQYF

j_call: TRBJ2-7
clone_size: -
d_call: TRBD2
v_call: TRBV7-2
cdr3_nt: TGTGCCAGCAGCTTAGGATGGGAGGGAACCTACGAGCAGTACTTC
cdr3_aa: CASSLGWEGTYEQYF

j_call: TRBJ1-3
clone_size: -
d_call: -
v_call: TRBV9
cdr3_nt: TGTGCCAGCAGCGCGGGAAACTCTGGAAACACCATATATTTT
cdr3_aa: CASSAGNSGNTIYF

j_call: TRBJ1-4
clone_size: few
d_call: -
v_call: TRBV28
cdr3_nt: TGTGCCAGCAGGATACAGACAACTAATGAAAAACTGTTTTTT
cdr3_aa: CASRIQTTNEKLFF

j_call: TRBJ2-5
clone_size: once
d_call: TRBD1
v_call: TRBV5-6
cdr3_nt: TGTGCCAGCAGCGTGAGGACAGGTGGGACGGAGACCCAGTACTTC
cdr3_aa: CASSVRTGGTETQYF

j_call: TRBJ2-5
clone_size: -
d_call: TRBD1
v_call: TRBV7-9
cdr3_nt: TGTGCCAGCAGCTTAGCAGGGGGCGCGAGGGAAGAGACCCAGTACTTC
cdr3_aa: CASSLAGGAREETQYF

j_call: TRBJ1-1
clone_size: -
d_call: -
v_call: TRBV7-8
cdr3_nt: TGTGCCAGCAGCCTAACACGGTCCACTGAAGCTTTCTTT
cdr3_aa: CASSLTRSTEAFF

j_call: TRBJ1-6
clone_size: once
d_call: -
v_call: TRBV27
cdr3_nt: TGTGCCAGCAGTTTCCAGAGCTCCTATAATTCACCCCTCCACTTT
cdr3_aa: CASSFQSSYNSPLHF

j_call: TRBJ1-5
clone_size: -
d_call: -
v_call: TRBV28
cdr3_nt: TGTGCCAGCATAAGACAGTCCGATCAGCCCCAGCATTTT
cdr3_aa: CASIRQSDQPQHF

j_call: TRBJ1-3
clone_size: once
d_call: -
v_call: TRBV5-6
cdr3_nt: TGTGCCAGCAGCGCGGACCCAAGGAGCCATTTTTCTGGAAACACCATATATTTT
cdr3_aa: CASSADPRSHFSGNTIYF

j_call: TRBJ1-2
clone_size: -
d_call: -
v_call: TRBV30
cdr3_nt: TGTGCCTGGATCCCGACAGATAACTATGGCTACACCTTC
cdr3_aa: CAWIPTDNYGYTF

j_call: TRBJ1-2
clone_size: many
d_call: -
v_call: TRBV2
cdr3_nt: TGTGCCAGCAGTGGAGGGTCCTGGGGCTACACCTTC
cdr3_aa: CASSGGSWGYTF

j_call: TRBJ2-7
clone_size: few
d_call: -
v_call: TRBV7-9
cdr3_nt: TGTGCCTCTGGAGGGAACAGGGGGGGAATCTACGAGCAGTACTTC
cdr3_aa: CASGGNRGGIYEQYF

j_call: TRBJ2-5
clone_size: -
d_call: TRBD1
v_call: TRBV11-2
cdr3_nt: TGTGCCAGCAGCTTATTCCGGGACAGATACCAAGAGACCCAGTACTTC
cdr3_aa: CASSLFRDRYQETQYF

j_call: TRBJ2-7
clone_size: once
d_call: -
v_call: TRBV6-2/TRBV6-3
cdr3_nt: TGTGCCAGCAGTAAACGACAGTCTGCCAAGATCTACGAGCAGTACTTC
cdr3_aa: CASSKRQSAKIYEQYF

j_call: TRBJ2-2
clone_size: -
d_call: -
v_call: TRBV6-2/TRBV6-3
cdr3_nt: TGTGCCAGCAGTCAACCGGGACTCCTCACCGGGGAGCTGTTTTTT
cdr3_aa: CASSQPGLLTGELFF

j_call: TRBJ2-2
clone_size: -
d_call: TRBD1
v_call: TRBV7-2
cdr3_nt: TGTGCCAGCAGCAGACAGGGGGCATCCGGGGAGCTGTTTTTT
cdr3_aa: CASSRQGASGELFF

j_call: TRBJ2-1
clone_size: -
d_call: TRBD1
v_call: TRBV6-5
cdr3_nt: TGTGCCAGCCGAAACAGTGACAGGGGCGAGCAGTTCTTC
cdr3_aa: CASRNSDRGEQFF

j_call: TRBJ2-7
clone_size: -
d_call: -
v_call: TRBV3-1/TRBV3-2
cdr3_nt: TGTGCCAGCAGACAGGGGAGGACCTACGAGCAGTACTTC
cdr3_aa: CASRQGRTYEQYF

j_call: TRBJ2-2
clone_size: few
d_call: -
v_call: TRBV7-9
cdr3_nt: TGTGCCAGCGCCTCGACCCTTGGGGGCAGGGAGCTGTTTTTT
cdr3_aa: CASASTLGGRELFF

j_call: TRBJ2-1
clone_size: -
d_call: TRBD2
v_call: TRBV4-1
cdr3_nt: TGCGCCAGCAGCCAAGGCCCTAGCGGGAGGGTTTATGAGCAGTTCTTC
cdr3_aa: CASSQGPSGRVYEQFF

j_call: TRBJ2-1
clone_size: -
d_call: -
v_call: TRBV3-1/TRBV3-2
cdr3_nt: TGTGCCAGCAGCCGAAAAGGTGAGCAGTTCTTC
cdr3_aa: CASSRKGEQFF

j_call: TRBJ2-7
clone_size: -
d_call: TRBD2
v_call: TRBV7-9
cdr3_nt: TGTGCCAGCAGCTCTAGCGGAGCACACCTTGAGCAGTACTTC
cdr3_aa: CASSSSGAHLEQYF

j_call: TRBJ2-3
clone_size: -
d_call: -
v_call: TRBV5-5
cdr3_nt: TGTGCCAGCAGCTTAGTAAGAGGGAACAGTCACACAGATACGCAGTATTTT
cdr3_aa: CASSLVRGNSHTDTQYF

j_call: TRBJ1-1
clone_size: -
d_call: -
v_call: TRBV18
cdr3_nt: TGTGCCAGCTCACCGGCAGCGAACACTGAAGCTTTCTTT
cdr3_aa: CASSPAANTEAFF

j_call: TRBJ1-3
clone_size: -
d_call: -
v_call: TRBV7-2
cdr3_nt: TGTGCCAGCAGCTTAGTGCTGGGGGCCGGAAACACCATATATTTT
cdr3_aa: CASSLVLGAGNTIYF

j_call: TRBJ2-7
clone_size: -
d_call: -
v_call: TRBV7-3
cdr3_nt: TGTGCCAGCAGCGTAACTGGGGTCGGTGCCCCCTACGAGCAGTACTTC
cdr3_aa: CASSVTGVGAPYEQYF

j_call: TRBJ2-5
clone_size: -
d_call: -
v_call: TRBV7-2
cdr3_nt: TGTGCCAGCAGCTTCCCACAGGGTCGGGCAGGGTTTGACTTC
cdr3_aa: CASSFPQGRAGFDF

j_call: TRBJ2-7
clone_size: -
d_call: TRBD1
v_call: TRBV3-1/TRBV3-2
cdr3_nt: TGTGCCAGCAGCTTACGCGGGACAGGGGACTACGAGCAGTACTTC
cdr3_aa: CASSLRGTGDYEQYF

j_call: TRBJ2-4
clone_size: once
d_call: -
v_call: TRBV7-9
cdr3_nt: TGTGCCAGCAGCCCGCTAGCCAAAAACATTCAGTACTTC
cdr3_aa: CASSPLAKNIQYF

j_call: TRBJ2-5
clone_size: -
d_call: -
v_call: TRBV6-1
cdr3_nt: TGTGCCAGCAGTGTGTCGGTAGGCAGCCACAATAAAGAGACCCAGTACTTC
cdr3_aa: CASSVSVGSHNKETQYF

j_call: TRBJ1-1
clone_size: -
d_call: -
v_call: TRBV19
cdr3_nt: TGTGCCAGTAGTACTACGTCGAGTTTGAACACTGAAGCTTTCTTT
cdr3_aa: CASSTTSSLNTEAFF

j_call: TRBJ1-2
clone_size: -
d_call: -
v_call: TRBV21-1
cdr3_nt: TGTGCCAGCAGCAAATTGATAGGGAGAGGTGGCTACACCTTC
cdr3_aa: CASSKLIGRGGYTF

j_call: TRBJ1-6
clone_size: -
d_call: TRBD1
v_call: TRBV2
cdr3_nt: TGTGCCAGCAGGGGGAGTCGACAGGGGTTTAATTCACCCCTCCACTTT
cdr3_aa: CASRGSRQGFNSPLHF

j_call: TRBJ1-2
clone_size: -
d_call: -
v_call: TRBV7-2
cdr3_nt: TGTGCCACCCCGGGCTCCTCTAACTATGGCTACACCTTC
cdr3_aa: CATPGSSNYGYTF

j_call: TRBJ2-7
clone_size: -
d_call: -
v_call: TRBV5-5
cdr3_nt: TGTGCCAGCAGCTTGGCCGAACAAGACTACGAGCAGTACTTC
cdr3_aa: CASSLAEQDYEQYF

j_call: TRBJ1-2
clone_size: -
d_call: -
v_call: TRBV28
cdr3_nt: TGTGCCAGCAGCTGGAAAACTCATGGCTACACCTTC
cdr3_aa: CASSWKTHGYTF